Sequencing of this T cell receptor (beta chain) was carried out in a study of blood T cell repertoires in COVID-19. At the level of the study: The United States, Italy and Spain supplied acute and convalescent COVID-19 samples. PBMCs, B-cell-depleted T cells, or T cells were the source of the cDNA or gDNA that made up the material.

Authors' methods: Reference gene primer amplification yielded estimated nucleated cell counts. Measured with immunoSEQ multiplex PCR; TCRdb has only the in-frame clones, and not every one. That table supplies the V and J calls and clone size; D and trimming were determined from the DNA. The sample lists about 210,000 clones, approximately 91% seen once, with around 4.8% in the top ten. The CDR3 loop spans 16 amino acids. CDR1 is SGHAT and CDR2 is FQNNGV in the germline V gene. Trimming took 4 bases from V and 2 from J, leaving 17 bases between them. The V gene is TRBV11-2, the J gene TRBJ1-2; a possible D gene is TRBD1 (6 bases). This TCR was recovered from a woman aged 40 to 50 with acute or convalescent COVID-19. The sample was peripheral blood. CDR3 in amino acids: CASSSRLRDNNYGYTF. The DNA for the CDR3 is TGTGCCAGCAGCTCCCGACTCCGGGACAACAACTATGGCTACACCTTC.